Each of the 21 T cell receptor beta chains below was sequenced from the same sample in a study of radiation and T cells in renal cell carcinoma. Time point meaning: blood 2 weeks post-SBRT. Treatment indicated: 15 Gy SBRT to primary tumor, nephrectomy 4 weeks later. Some clones are missing from TCRdb's copy, which holds only in-frame ones; the method was immunoSEQ multiplex PCR. This repertoire shows over 55,000 clones, just over 75% found once; its top ten account for about 7%. Here the sequenced sample was blood, taken from a patient whose treatment included radiotherapy and nephrectomy. These receptor sequences come from a man in his sixties with renal cell carcinoma.

This clone showed up just once. V usage is TRBV4-3 and J usage is TRBJ1-1, with unresolved D. Trimming cost V 1 base and J 3 bases, with 12 bases left between them. Germline V gives CDR1 LGHNA, CDR2 YSLEER. The length of the CDR3 is 15 residues. CDR3 coding DNA: TGCGCCAGCAGCCAAGTGGGCAACTTCTACACTGAAGCTTTCTTT. Encoded protein: CASSQVGNFYTEAFF.

This chain joins TRBV5-6 and TRBJ1-4; D not certain. The germline gives CDR1 SGHDT, CDR2 YYEEEE. The CDR3 covers 12 residues. V shed 2 bases and J shed 9 bases, with 8 bases lying between them. CDR3 sequence (DNA): TGTGCCAGCAGCTTTGAGGGTAAAAAACTGTTTTTT. Amino acids: CASSFEGKKLFF.

The V and J genes are TRBV25-1 and TRBJ1-5, with a tentative D call TRBD1 (6 bases). Trimming shortened V by 6 bases and J by 4 bases, and 10 bases separated the two germline ends. This CDR3 region has 13 residues. Germline values: CDR1 MGHDK, CDR2 SYGVNS. CDR3 DNA: TGTGCCAGCAGACAGGGTCTAAATCAGCCCCAGCATTTT. Translation: CASRQGLNQPQHF.

This clone came up a few times. The CDR3 region has the DNA TGTGCCAGCAAGACCTTCGGGGCCGATGAGCAGTTCTTC. Translated, it gives CASKTFGADEQFF. The rearrangement links TRBV6-1 to TRBJ2-1; either TRBD1 or TRBD2 may fit D (5 bases each). Germline CDR1 MNHNS, CDR2 SASEGT. CDR3 length equals 13 residues. The germline V and J ends were trimmed by 7 bases and 8 bases, with 15 bases remaining between them.

This rearrangement joins TRBV5-6 to TRBJ2-6; possibly TRBD1 for D (6 bases). This CDR3 is 15 amino acids long. V was clipped by 0 bases and J by 3 bases, with 7 bases between them. Looked up from germline, CDR1 is SGHDT and CDR2 is YYEEEE. CDR3 bases: TGTGCCAGCAGCTTGGAGGGGGTTGGGGCCAACGTCCTGACTTTC. This gives the protein CASSLEGVGANVLTF.

The rearrangement joins TRBV7-2 to TRBJ2-5; D is unclear. The germline V gene has CDR1 SGHTA and CDR2 FQGNSA. The CDR3 length is 14 residues. Between the trimmed V and J ends, which lost 4 bases and 4 bases, there was a span of 13 bases. CDR3 bases: TGTGCCAGCAGCTCCGGGTTCCGAGGAGAGACCCAGTACTTC. Its protein is CASSSGFRGETQYF.

The J gene is TRBJ2-5, the V gene TRBV5-1; no clear D. The CDR3 covers 15 residues. Trimming stripped 0 bases from V and 1 base from J, with 10 bases between. Germline CDR1 SGHRS, CDR2 YFSETQ. This chain's CDR3 is CASSLGGVPQETQYF. CDR3 bases: TGCGCCAGCAGCTTGGGTGGGGTCCCCCAAGAGACCCAGTACTTC.

The V gene is TRBV7-2, the J gene TRBJ2-1; possibly TRBD1 for D (6 bases). Germline V CDR1 and CDR2: SGHTA, FQGNSA. The CDR3 has 15 residues. Trimming shortened V by 3 bases and J by 6 bases, and 15 bases separated the two germline ends. This CDR3 reads CASSFRTGTSNEQFF. The CDR3 DNA reads as TGTGCCAGCAGCTTTAGAACAGGGACCTCCAATGAGCAGTTCTTC.

The chain uses TRBV19 and TRBJ2-7, with 7 bases that match TRBD2. Germline CDR1 and CDR2: LNHDA and SQIVND (reference sequence). With 3 bases clipped from V and 0 bases from J, the junction kept 8 bases outside the gene matches. The CDR3 has 16 residues. The CDR3 loop is CASSIRSGGGSYEQYF. For the CDR3, the DNA is TGTGCCAGTAGTATCCGATCGGGGGGAGGCTCCTACGAGCAGTACTTC.

The CDR3 reads CAISVRPLSGNEQFF. The DNA of the CDR3 is TGTGCCATCAGTGTGAGACCCCTATCAGGCAATGAGCAGTTCTTC. This chain uses TRBV10-3 with TRBJ2-1; the D is unclear. The germline CDR1 and CDR2 sequences are ENHRY and SYGVKD. The CDR3 totals 15 residues. The ends were cut back, 4 bases at V and 6 bases at J, with 16 bases in the middle.

This clone was seen more than once but under ten times. The V call is TRBV7-6, the J call TRBJ2-1, with 14 positions matching TRBD2. This CDR3 region has 15 residues. Trimming cost V 6 bases and J 8 bases; bases outside gene matches: 6. The germline V gene encodes CDR1 SGHVS and CDR2 FNYEAQ. In DNA form, the CDR3 reads TGTGCCAGCAGACGACTAGCGGGGGGGCGCGATGAGCAGTTCTTC. The encoded protein is CASRRLAGGRDEQFF.

The chain couples TRBV16 to TRBJ1-6; D uncertain. The V end was cut by 4 bases, the J end by 7 bases, with 14 bases between. The CDR3 is 15 amino acids. CDR1 and CDR2 (germline): KGHSY, FQNENV. The CDR3 region has the DNA TGTGCCAGCAGCCTTACTGCGAGTGGGAATTCACCCCTCCACTTT. It translates to CASSLTASGNSPLHF.

The rearrangement uses TRBV10-3 and TRBJ1-2, with TRBD1 identical over 8 bases. The germline V gene encodes CDR1 ENHRY and CDR2 SYGVKD. Trimming took 9 bases from V and 2 from J; bases not matched to a gene: 8. The CDR3 loop spans 14 amino acids. CDR3 in DNA: TGTGCCATAAAGGACAGGGCCACAAACTATGGCTACACCTTC. Protein product: CAIKDRATNYGYTF.

The gene calls are TRBV4-3 and TRBJ2-3; tentative D call: TRBD1 (6 bases). Germline V lookup: CDR1 LGHNA, CDR2 YSLEER. The ends were cut back, 0 bases at V and 1 base at J, with 14 bases in the middle. The CDR3 sequence is 17 residues long. CDR3: CASSQDWSGVGTDTQYF. The CDR3 bases are TGCGCCAGCAGCCAAGACTGGTCAGGGGTTGGCACAGATACGCAGTATTTT.

A single count supports this clone. V and J are TRBV13 and TRBJ2-1; weak D call: TRBD1 (6 bases). The germline CDR1 and CDR2 sequences are PRHDT and FYEKMQ (reference sequence). This CDR3 comprises 16 residues. Deletions cut 5 bases from V and 0 bases from J, with 14 bases between. This CDR3 is CASSRRTVISYNEQFF. The CDR3 DNA follows: TGTGCCAGCAGCCGACGGACAGTAATCTCCTACAATGAGCAGTTCTTC.

The genes are TRBV10-3 and TRBJ2-6; 7 bases map to TRBD1. The CDR3 sequence is 17 residues long. In germline, CDR1 is ENHRY, CDR2 SYGVKD. V was clipped by 1 base and J by 9 bases; unmatched bases: 12. The CDR3 reads CAISEYPPDRDLNVLTF. The CDR3 region has the DNA TGTGCCATCAGTGAGTATCCACCAGACAGGGACCTCAACGTCCTGACTTTC.

The chain links TRBV11-2 to TRBJ2-7; D is perhaps TRBD1 (5 bases). This CDR3 is built from 15 residues. Trimming took off 0 bases at V and 2 bases at J, with 11 bases between the two ends. CDR1 and CDR2 from the germline V gene are SGHAT and FQNNGV. This chain's CDR3 is CASSLDIGVTYEQYF. The CDR3 nucleotides read TGTGCCAGCAGCTTAGATATAGGGGTAACCTACGAGCAGTACTTC.

This clone turned up a few times. This chain connects TRBV12-5 to TRBJ2-1; 12 nucleotides agree with TRBD2. Trimming removed 1 base from V and 9 bases from J; junction bases left unmatched: 10. The CDR3 consists of 17 residues. Per the germline V gene, CDR1 is LGHNT and CDR2 is FRNRAP. The CDR3 sequence: CASGLARSSGRVFEQFF. The CDR3 nucleotides are TGTGCTAGTGGTTTGGCCAGGTCTAGCGGGAGGGTTTTTGAGCAGTTCTTC.

The chain joins TRBV5-8 to TRBJ1-5; D call uncertain. CDR3 size: 14 residues. Germline CDR1 and CDR2: SGHTS and YDEGEE. V shed 2 bases and J shed 7 bases, with 13 bases lying between them. CDR3 loop: CASSLGQRYQPQHF. DNA for the CDR3: TGTGCCAGCAGCTTAGGTCAGAGGTACCAGCCCCAGCATTTT.

The chain combines TRBV7-2 with TRBJ1-2, with D tentatively TRBD1 (6 bases). CDR3 length equals 14 residues. Germline loops: CDR1 SGHTA, CDR2 FQGNSA. V lost 5 bases to trimming and J lost 5 bases, with 15 bases between them. Here the CDR3 DNA reads TGTGCCAGCAGCCCCCTCTCCCAGGGGTATGGCTACACCTTC. Translated, it gives CASSPLSQGYGYTF.

This rearrangement joins TRBV10-1 to TRBJ2-3, with 9 bases that match TRBD2. V lost 0 bases to trimming and J lost 4 bases; unmatched junction nucleotides: 8. The CDR3 spans 17 residues. Germline lookup yields CDR1 WNHNN and CDR2 SYGVQD (reference sequence). The CDR3 sequence is CASSESGGRAVPDTQYF. The CDR3 DNA reads as TGCGCCAGCAGTGAGTCGGGCGGGAGGGCCGTCCCAGATACGCAGTATTTT.